These T cell receptor beta chains were read from a single sample in a study of shared clonotypes between healthy human individuals. Data came from immunoSEQ multiplex PCR; TCRdb stores just in-frame clones and leaves some out. The sample contains over 1.5 million clones, under 99% of which appear only once. What was sequenced was naive CD4+ T cells sorted from blood. The receptor set was obtained from a man aged 25 to 40 in good health. The CDR3 runs from the conserved cysteine through the conserved F or W. Fields, in order: V gene, D gene, clone size, J gene, CDR3 DNA, CDR3 protein. A D gene is named only where the DNA matches it firmly. Size values are once, few and many counts, or a class for expanded clones, and some rows have none.

V gene: TRBV18
D gene: TRBD1
clone size: .
J gene: TRBJ2-3
CDR3 DNA: TGTGCCAGCTCACCACGGACAGGGGCCACAGATACGCAGTATTTT
CDR3 protein: CASSPRTGATDTQYF

V gene: TRBV10-3
D gene: .
clone size: .
J gene: TRBJ2-2
CDR3 DNA: TGTGCCATCAGTGAAACCGTGAACACCGGGGAGCTGTTTTTT
CDR3 protein: CAISETVNTGELFF

V gene: TRBV27
D gene: TRBD2
clone size: .
J gene: TRBJ2-3
CDR3 DNA: TGTGCCGCAGCTCGCTCAGCGGGGCTGAACACAGATACGCAGTATTTT
CDR3 protein: CAAARSAGLNTDTQYF

V gene: TRBV14
D gene: .
clone size: .
J gene: TRBJ2-7
CDR3 DNA: TGTGCCAGCAGCCAAAAAACAGGGTATACCTACGAGCAGTACTTC
CDR3 protein: CASSQKTGYTYEQYF

V gene: TRBV27
D gene: TRBD1
clone size: .
J gene: TRBJ2-3
CDR3 DNA: TGTGCCAGCAGTCAAAAGCAGGACAGGGGTAAAGGCACAGATACGCAGTATTTT
CDR3 protein: CASSQKQDRGKGTDTQYF

V gene: TRBV9
D gene: .
clone size: .
J gene: TRBJ2-5
CDR3 DNA: TGTGCCAGCAGCGTAGCTACGACAGGAGAAGAGACCCAGTACTTC
CDR3 protein: CASSVATTGEETQYF

V gene: TRBV30
D gene: .
clone size: .
J gene: TRBJ2-3
CDR3 DNA: TGTGCCTGGAGTGTTAAAGATACGCAGTATTTT
CDR3 protein: CAWSVKDTQYF

V gene: TRBV29-1
D gene: .
clone size: .
J gene: TRBJ2-2
CDR3 DNA: TGCAGCGCCATGGGTACGCACACCGGGGAGCTGTTTTTT
CDR3 protein: CSAMGTHTGELFF

V gene: TRBV7-2
D gene: .
clone size: once
J gene: TRBJ2-7
CDR3 DNA: TGTGCCAGCAGCTTAGCTACAAACTACGAGCAGTACTTC
CDR3 protein: CASSLATNYEQYF

V gene: TRBV2
D gene: TRBD1
clone size: .
J gene: TRBJ1-2
CDR3 DNA: TGTGCCAGCATCCGGACAGGTAGTTTCCTCGGCTACACCTTC
CDR3 protein: CASIRTGSFLGYTF

V gene: TRBV29-1
D gene: .
clone size: .
J gene: TRBJ1-4
CDR3 DNA: TGCAGCGTTGAAGGGCGCCCTAGGGAAAAACTGTTTTTT
CDR3 protein: CSVEGRPREKLFF

V gene: TRBV5-1
D gene: .
clone size: .
J gene: TRBJ2-3
CDR3 DNA: TGCGCCAGCAGCTTGTGGCGAGTAGGGACAGATACGCAGTATTTT
CDR3 protein: CASSLWRVGTDTQYF

V gene: TRBV5-5
D gene: TRBD1
clone size: .
J gene: TRBJ1-2
CDR3 DNA: TGTGCCAGCAGCTTGATCTCGACAGGGGTCTATGGCTACACCTTC
CDR3 protein: CASSLISTGVYGYTF

V gene: TRBV2
D gene: TRBD1
clone size: .
J gene: TRBJ2-7
CDR3 DNA: TGTGCCAGCAGTTCTGACAGGGGGGTTGGCTACGAGCAGTACTTC
CDR3 protein: CASSSDRGVGYEQYF

V gene: TRBV19
D gene: TRBD2
clone size: .
J gene: TRBJ2-5
CDR3 DNA: TGTGCCAGTAGCAAGCGGGAGGGCCAAGAGACCCAGTACTTC
CDR3 protein: CASSKREGQETQYF

V gene: TRBV5-1
D gene: TRBD1
clone size: .
J gene: TRBJ2-2
CDR3 DNA: TGCGCCAGCAGCTTGCCAACGACAGGGTGGGACACCGGGGAGCTGTTTTTT
CDR3 protein: CASSLPTTGWDTGELFF

V gene: TRBV28
D gene: .
clone size: .
J gene: TRBJ2-1
CDR3 DNA: TGTGCCAGCACCTGGGGCGGCTTGCCCAATGAGCAGTTCTTC
CDR3 protein: CASTWGGLPNEQFF

V gene: TRBV28
D gene: .
clone size: .
J gene: TRBJ2-1
CDR3 DNA: TGTGCCAGCAGGGTTGGGGGGATGCTCTACAATGAGCAGTTCTTC
CDR3 protein: CASRVGGMLYNEQFF

V gene: TRBV5-1
D gene: .
clone size: .
J gene: TRBJ2-2
CDR3 DNA: TGCGCCAGCAGCTTGGTCGGCGCGAGAGGCGGGGAGCTGTTTTTT
CDR3 protein: CASSLVGARGGELFF

V gene: TRBV28
D gene: .
clone size: .
J gene: TRBJ2-3
CDR3 DNA: TGTGCCAGCAGTTTACTACTAATAGATACGCAGTATTTT
CDR3 protein: CASSLLLIDTQYF

V gene: TRBV28
D gene: .
clone size: once
J gene: TRBJ2-7
CDR3 DNA: TGTGCCAGCAGTTTAGGAGCGGTAACCTACGAGCAGTACTTC
CDR3 protein: CASSLGAVTYEQYF

V gene: TRBV19
D gene: TRBD1
clone size: .
J gene: TRBJ1-4
CDR3 DNA: TGTGCCAGTAAGGACAGGGGGAACACTAATGAAAAACTGTTTTTT
CDR3 protein: CASKDRGNTNEKLFF

V gene: TRBV30
D gene: TRBD1
clone size: .
J gene: TRBJ2-7
CDR3 DNA: TGTGCCTGGACAACAGGGGGCTACGAGCAGTACTTC
CDR3 protein: CAWTTGGYEQYF

V gene: TRBV7-9
D gene: TRBD2
clone size: .
J gene: TRBJ2-1
CDR3 DNA: TGTGCCAGCAGCCCAGAAGGACTAGCGGGTTACAATGAGCAGTTCTTC
CDR3 protein: CASSPEGLAGYNEQFF